This TCR beta chain originates from a study of blood T cell repertoires in COVID-19. Across the whole study: T cells, B-cell-depleted T cells, or PBMCs provided the cDNA or gDNA that served as material.

TCRdb keeps only in-frame clones here, not all; method: immunoSEQ multiplex PCR. The sample lists about 60,000 clones, about 91% seen once, with approximately 4.3% in the top ten. Germline V gene sequence: CDR1 SEHNR, CDR2 FQNEAQ (reference sequence). The V end was cut by 5 bases, the J end by 3 bases, with 11 bases between. CDR3 size: 14 residues. This clonotype was sampled from a man aged 55 to 69 with acute or convalescent COVID-19. The gene calls are TRBV7-9 and TRBJ1-5, with D possibly matching TRBD1 (6 bases). The sequencing sample was made of peripheral blood. DNA for the CDR3: TGTGCCAGCAGCCTAGGACAGCTCAATCAGCCCCAGCATTTT. Translating gives CASSLGQLNQPQHF. Supplemented by reference TRBV7-9 and TRBJ1-5, the full variable domain reads DTGVSQNPRHKITKRGQNVTFRCDPISEHNRLYWYRQTLGQGPEFLTYFQNEAQLEKSRLLSDRFSAERPKGSFSTLEIQRTEQGDSAMYLCASSLGQLNQPQHFGDGTRLSIL.